This T cell receptor (beta chain) originates from a study of response to subunit inactivated influenza vaccine. Study results and caveats: It was suggested by the authors that few new T cells are recruited by each seasonal influenza vaccination.

TCRdb itself ran the RT-PCR reads through MiXCR, one entry per CDR3 protein. The table has some 300,000 distinct CDR3 sequences, roughly 22% seen once. About this clonotype: Its antigen is as yet unknown.

The V gene's germline CDR1 is MGHDK and CDR2 SYGVNS. V lost 2 bases to trimming and J lost 6 bases, with 16 bases between them. The CDR3 is made up of 15 amino acids. This rearrangement joins TRBV25-1 to TRBJ1-1; no clear D. This material consisted of PBMCs from blood, taken 21 months after vaccination. This TCR derives from a man between 50 and 69 years old who received an inactivated influenza vaccine. The CDR3 DNA is TGTGCCAGCAGTGAAACGGGCAGGTACCGTTCTGAAGCTTTCTTT. Protein sequence: CASSETGRYRSEAFF.